This T cell receptor (beta chain) was sequenced for a study of T cell changes during pregnancy in multiple sclerosis. Assay used: immunoSEQ multiplex PCR; TCRdb lists only in-frame clones, some missing. Here the sample spans roughly 34,000 clones, 80% to 90% being singletons. This TCR derives from a female donor with multiple sclerosis, enrolled in a pregnancy study. Source: CD8+ T cells from peripheral blood mononuclear cells, taken in the third trimester of pregnancy.

The CDR3 DNA reads as TGCGCCAGCAGCCAAGTGCTCAGGAGGACTAGCGGGGTAACAGATACGCAGTATTTT. Its translation is CASSQVLRRTSGVTDTQYF. The chain has TRBV4-1 and TRBJ2-3, with 12 bases lining up with TRBD2. V lost 1 base to trimming and J lost 3 bases; unmatched junction nucleotides: 11. Germline-derived CDR1 and CDR2 are MGHRA and YSYEKL. The CDR3 consists of 19 residues.